This entry lists 3 T cell receptor beta chains sequenced from one sample in a study of T cells in tumors after PD-1 blockade. The data were produced by immunoSEQ multiplex PCR, yet TCRdb's version contains in-frame clones alone and is incomplete. In the table there are 20,000 to 25,000 clones, around four fifths of which are singletons. The sample here was PBMCs, taken before anti-PD-1 treatment. The receptors were gathered from a human donor with basal cell carcinoma.

The gene calls are TRBV10-3 and TRBJ2-6; D uncertain. CDR1 is ENHRY and CDR2 is SYGVKD in the germline V gene. The CDR3 has 15 residues. V was shortened by 3 bases and J by 3 bases, with 9 bases between the two germline ends. CDR3 loop: CAISDDGNGANVLTF. Written as DNA, the CDR3 is TGTGCCATCAGTGACGATGGGAATGGGGCCAACGTCCTGACTTTC.

This sequence joins TRBV4-2 and TRBJ1-2; D unresolved. The CDR3 covers 13 residues. V shed 1 base and J shed 5 bases, with 8 bases lying between them. The germline V gene encodes CDR1 LGHNA and CDR2 YNFKEQ. CDR3 residues: CASSQVALYGYTF. In DNA, the CDR3 is TGTGCCAGCAGCCAAGTAGCCCTATATGGCTACACCTTC.

The rearrangement uses TRBV6-5 and TRBJ2-7; 9 bases map to TRBD1. The CDR3 is 14 amino acids. Losses at the gene ends were 5 bases for V and 0 bases for J; bases not matched to a gene: 2. Germline CDR1 is MNHEY and CDR2 is SVGAGI. CDR3 bases: TGTGCCAGCAGTCGGACAGGGGACTCCTACGAGCAGTACTTC. Translation gives CASSRTGDSYEQYF.